This TCR beta chain was sequenced for a study of shared clonotypes between healthy human individuals. At the level of the study: In total, the donors were a couple of women and a few men aged 18 to 49. Study outcomes and limitations: In having few donors, the study represented limited genetic and exposure-history diversity. Clonotype sharing among donors likely depends on sequencing depth.

Concerning this clone itself: No antigen is known for it.

Sequenced by immunoSEQ multiplex PCR; TCRdb stores in-frame clones only, minus some. This table holds over 1.5 million clones, approximately 98% found once. A CD45RA+ naive subset and a CD45RA-negative memory subset were split from CD4+ cells. Material: naive CD4+ T cells sorted from blood. This sample's subset: CD45RA+ positively selected. The TCR sequence derives from a man younger than 40 in good health.

In DNA, the CDR3 is TGTGCCAGCAGCCAAGGGCCGAGCTACGAGCAGTACTTC. Its protein product is CASSQGPSYEQYF. This sequence joins TRBV7-7 and TRBJ2-7; D unclear. The V end lost 5 bases, the J end lost 3 bases, and 11 bases lay between the germline ends. The V gene's germline CDR1 is SSHAT and CDR2 FNYEAQ (reference sequence). The CDR3 loop spans 13 amino acids. Full variable domain (outside the CDR3, taken from reference TRBV7-7 and TRBJ2-7): GAGVSQSPRYKVTKRGQDVTLRCDPISSHATLYWYQQALGQGPEFLTYFNYEAQPDKSGLPSDRFSAERPEGSISTLTIQRTEQRDSAMYRCASSQGPSYEQYFGPGTRLTVT.